Each of the 17 T cell receptor beta chains below was sequenced from the same sample in a study of technical replicates of blood from several donors. Sequencing was performed with immunoSEQ multiplex PCR; in TCRdb, only in-frame clones are kept and a portion is missing. The sample lists about 100,000 clones, nearly 96% occurring once. Source material: T cells isolated from PBMCs. These receptors came from a human donor in good health.

V and J are TRBV9 and TRBJ2-1, with 7 bases identical to TRBD2. The CDR3 sequence is 15 residues long. Germline loops: CDR1 SGDLS, CDR2 YYNGEE. V gave up 4 bases and J gave up 7 bases; unmatched junction bases: 11. The CDR3 DNA reads as TGTGCCAGCAGCAGCGGGGCCGCAAGTGGGAATGAGCAGTTCTTC. It specifies CASSSGAASGNEQFF.

The table lists this clone with a count of one. The CDR3 nucleotides are TGTGCCAGCAGTTTTGGCGGGAGCTCCTACGAGCAGTACTTC. Its translation is CASSFGGSSYEQYF. The chain employs TRBV28 and TRBJ2-7; 7 bases map to TRBD2. The CDR3 has 14 amino acids. Germline CDR1 reads MDHEN; CDR2 reads SYDVKM. V lost 3 bases to trimming and J lost 0 bases; unmatched junction nucleotides: 2.

The chain joins TRBV10-1 to TRBJ2-7; tentative D call: TRBD1 (6 bases). The CDR3 has 14 amino acids. Germline loops: CDR1 WNHNN, CDR2 SYGVQD (reference sequence). V was shortened by 3 bases and J by 9 bases, with 18 bases between the two germline ends. CDR3 sequence reads: CASSDSRDTTGQYF. CDR3 sequence (DNA): TGCGCCAGCAGTGACTCCAGGGACACTACGGGGCAGTACTTC.

The chain carries TRBV2 and TRBJ1-2, with 7 bases fitting TRBD1. Losses at the gene ends were 1 base for V and 5 bases for J; bases not matched to a gene: 1. Germline V gives CDR1 SNHLY, CDR2 FYNNEI. This CDR3 has 13 amino acids. CDR3 residues: CASSEDRGYGYTF. CDR3 DNA sequence: TGTGCCAGCAGTGAAGACAGGGGTTATGGCTACACCTTC.

This clone was seen a handful of times. The rearrangement joins TRBV11-2 to TRBJ1-1; the match to TRBD1 covers 7 bases. After removal of 3 bases from V and 3 bases from J, the junction contained 4 bases not matched to a gene. Germline V CDR1 and CDR2: SGHAT, FQNNGV. This CDR3 has 14 amino acids. The CDR3 DNA sequence: TGTGCCAGCAGCTTCCCTGACAGGGACACTGAAGCTTTCTTT. The encoded protein is CASSFPDRDTEAFF.

The gene calls are TRBV27 and TRBJ2-4; TRBD2 is a possible D gene (6 bases). In germline, CDR1 is MNHEY, CDR2 SMNVEV (reference sequence). CDR3 length: 13 residues. The V end lost 10 bases, the J end lost 8 bases, and 18 bases lay between the germline ends. The CDR3 reads CAMREIWGDIQYF. CDR3 in DNA: TGTGCCATGAGGGAAATATGGGGGGACATTCAGTACTTC.

This rearrangement joins TRBV7-9 to TRBJ2-7; TRBD1 matches at 11 bases. The CDR3 runs to 16 residues. Germline trimming cut 4 bases from V and 3 bases from J; bases unmatched to any gene: 8. Germline CDR1 is SEHNR and CDR2 is FQNEAQ (reference sequence). The CDR3 sequence is CASSSTGTGGFYEQYF. The CDR3 coding sequence is TGTGCCAGCAGCTCCACGGGGACAGGGGGTTTCTACGAGCAGTACTTC.

The chain combines TRBV30 with TRBJ1-1; no clear D gene. This CDR3 is built from 15 residues. The V and J ends lost 0 bases and 3 bases respectively, with 14 bases between them. From germline, CDR1 is GTSNPN and CDR2 SVGIG (reference sequence). The CDR3 nucleotides are TGTGCCTGGAGTGTAAATACCCCGGGGTACACTGAAGCTTTCTTT. Amino acids: CAWSVNTPGYTEAFF.

This chain uses TRBV30 with TRBJ1-3, with 9 nucleotides matching TRBD1. The germline gives CDR1 GTSNPN, CDR2 SVGIG (reference sequence). This CDR3 contains 14 residues. This CDR3 reads CGTGEGGAGNTIYF. In DNA, the CDR3 is TGTGGGACAGGGGAGGGGGGAGCTGGAAACACCATATATTTT.

The chain is built from TRBV6-5 and TRBJ2-7, with D possibly being TRBD2 (6 bases). This CDR3 spans 16 amino acids. Deletions cut 2 bases from V and 2 bases from J, with 16 bases between. In germline, CDR1 is MNHEY, CDR2 SVGAGI. CDR3 DNA sequence: TGTGCCAGCAGTTACATCGGGACGGACTATGCCTACGAGCAGTACTTC. Protein sequence: CASSYIGTDYAYEQYF.

The chain has TRBV28 and TRBJ2-5, with 9 bases lining up with TRBD1. Germline CDR1 MDHEN, CDR2 SYDVKM. The V and J ends lost 7 bases and 11 bases, in that order; junction bases with no gene match: 5. There are 11 residues in the CDR3. The CDR3 is CASTNRGQQYF. CDR3 nucleotide sequence: TGTGCCAGCACAAACAGGGGGCAGCAGTACTTC.

The sample holds one count of this clone. J is TRBJ2-5 and V is TRBV5-1, with TRBD1 matching over 8 bases. The V segment lost 4 bases and the J segment 3 bases; nucleotides outside the gene matches: 2. CDR3 length: 13 amino acids. Germline V lookup: CDR1 SGHRS, CDR2 YFSETQ. CDR3 DNA sequence: TGCGCCAGCAGCCCGGACAGGGAAGAGACCCAGTACTTC. The encoded protein is CASSPDREETQYF.

This chain uses TRBV5-1 with TRBJ2-2, with D possibly being TRBD2 (6 bases). The germline V gene has CDR1 SGHRS and CDR2 YFSETQ. V lost 3 bases to trimming and J lost 7 bases, with 13 bases between them. The CDR3 length is 14 residues. CDR3: CASSWGLPGGELFF. CDR3 in DNA: TGCGCCAGCAGCTGGGGACTCCCCGGCGGGGAGCTGTTTTTT.

This rearrangement joins TRBV28 to TRBJ1-5; TRBD1 matches at 9 bases. Germline V gene data show CDR1 as MDHEN and CDR2 as SYDVKM. This CDR3 spans 16 amino acids. V gave up 5 bases and J gave up 3 bases; unmatched junction bases: 8. The CDR3 spells CASSRPGQGLNQPQHF. The DNA for the CDR3 is TGTGCCAGCAGTCGACCGGGACAGGGACTCAATCAGCCCCAGCATTTT.

The chain combines TRBV6-4 with TRBJ1-1, with no clear D. The CDR3 extends over 14 amino acids. Germline CDR1 and CDR2: MRHNA and SNTAGT. Trimming removed 0 bases at V and 3 bases at J, with 8 bases between. CDR3 residues: CASSDSWRDTEAFF. CDR3 nucleotides: TGTGCCAGCAGTGACTCATGGAGGGACACTGAAGCTTTCTTT.

The chain uses TRBV2 and TRBJ2-3; D unclear. CDR3 length: 15 amino acids. Germline V gives CDR1 SNHLY, CDR2 FYNNEI. The V and J ends lost 0 bases and 2 bases respectively, with 9 bases between them. The CDR3 DNA reads TGTGCCAGCAGTGAAGCGAGGCAGTTCACAGATACGCAGTATTTT. Protein product: CASSEARQFTDTQYF.

The V and J genes are TRBV29-1 and TRBJ2-1, with a tentative D call TRBD1 (6 bases). Trimming removed 0 bases at V and 4 bases at J, with 13 bases between. Germline V CDR1 and CDR2: SQVTM, ANQGSEA. This CDR3 is built from 15 residues. CDR3 sequence: CSVEDRITGYNEQFF. The CDR3 DNA is TGCAGCGTTGAAGACAGGATTACAGGGTACAATGAGCAGTTCTTC.